This T cell receptor (beta chain) was captured by sequencing in a study of blood T cell repertoires in COVID-19. Overall study context: The United States, Italy and Spain supplied acute and convalescent COVID-19 samples. Nucleic acid was either cDNA or gDNA, and it came from T cells, B-cell-depleted T cells, or PBMCs.

This clone appeared once. Germline V gene data show CDR1 as SGHAT and CDR2 as FQNNGV. The V and J ends lost 5 bases and 6 bases, in that order; junction bases with no gene match: 11. CDR3 length: 15 amino acids. In the source study's methods: Scientists estimated how many nucleated cells there were by amplifying reference gene primers. The protocol was immunoSEQ multiplex PCR, while the TCRdb copy is restricted to in-frame clones and leaves out a portion. For V, J and clone size, that table is used; D and trimming come from the DNA. This sample yields over 85,000 clones, of which 86% are seen a single time; roughly a sixth belongs to the top ten.

Sequencing was carried out using peripheral blood. This sequence joins TRBV11-2 and TRBJ1-2, with 8 bases matching TRBD1. The sequence came from a woman of 80 years or more with acute or convalescent COVID-19. CDR3 sequence reads: CASSGQGFGRDGYTF. The CDR3 region has the DNA TGTGCCAGCAGCGGACAGGGATTTGGTCGGGATGGCTACACCTTC.